The clone carrying this TCR beta chain was recorded a few times. The CDR3 has 16 residues. The V segment lost 6 bases and the J segment 5 bases; nucleotides outside the gene matches: 8. Germline CDR1 SGHTA, CDR2 FQGTGA. The sample belongs to a study of cytomegalovirus exposure and HLA in healthy donors. The PCR made use of 60 Vbeta and 13 Jbeta primers. Generated by immunoSEQ multiplex PCR, the TCRdb table keeps only in-frame clones and is missing some. The sample has approximately 150,000 clones, over 60% seen once. The clonotype originates from a woman in her 30s in good health and CMV-seronegative. What was sequenced was PBMCs. The chain uses TRBV7-3 and TRBJ2-2; 11 nucleotides align to TRBD2. In DNA form, the CDR3 reads TGTGCCAGCAGTTATAGCGGGAGGGCCGGGACCGGGGAGCTGTTTTTT. It yields the protein CASSYSGRAGTGELFF.